This T cell receptor (beta chain) is drawn from a study of regulatory T cells in long-lasting Graves disease. Whole-study context: The study counted Graves' disease as persistent given over 5 years of antithyroid drugs and positive TSH receptor antibodies. Study results and caveats: Among samples with persistent disease, TRBV28, TRBJ1-2 and TRBJ2-5 were favored. A reduction in accuracy may have resulted from the small sample size.

Library construction for TCR beta used iRepertoire HTBI primers and Arm-PCR of CDR3 regions. TCRdb re-called the multiplex PCR reads with MiXCR, one entry per CDR3 protein. The sample has fewer than 400,000 distinct CDR3 sequences; about 18% are singletons. Regarding time point: persistent/refractory GD, antithyroid drugs over 5 years with positive TRAb. The authors made the TCR library using RNA they extracted from PBMCs. Diagnosing Graves' disease relied on the American Thyroid Association guidelines. Comment on this clonotype: Its antigen is as yet unknown. Germline is not matched at one junction end, which may reflect a read error.

The CDR3 runs 15 residues. The germline CDR1 and CDR2 sequences are SEHNR and FQNEAQ (reference sequence). The specimen comprised peripheral blood mononuclear cells (PBMCs), sampled when the disease was refractory, from a patient treated with antithyroid drugs. This TCR came from a female donor with Graves disease. The chain joins TRBV7-9 to TRBJ1-5; TRBD1 matches 7 bases. CDR3 coding DNA: TGTGCCGGCAGCCCACAGGGGCCCCCCAATCAGCCCCAGCATTTT. This gives the protein CAGSPQGPPNQPQHF.